This T cell receptor (beta chain) was identified in a study of Graves' ophthalmopathy and Graves' hyperthyroidism. V lost 0 bases and J lost 3; bases outside the gene matches: 6. CDR3 length: 15 amino acids. The germline V gene has CDR1 DFQATT and CDR2 SNEGSKA (reference sequence). This clonotype was seen repeatedly, ten times or more. Amplification targeted the TCR beta CDR3 regions, with RNA transcripts as the source material. Following a first-round RT-PCR that used HTBI primers, a second-round multiplex PCR was carried out. MiXCR, run by TCRdb on the multiplex PCR reads, gives a single entry per CDR3 protein. The sample carries roughly 480,000 distinct CDR3 sequences, approximately 14% recorded once.

This sequence was found in a woman between 25 and 40 years old with Graves' ophthalmopathy. Sequenced input: blood. The chain uses TRBV20-1 and TRBJ2-7, with TRBD1 matching over 9 bases. CDR3: CSARDRGQGIYEQYF. The CDR3 DNA is TGCAGTGCTAGAGATAGGGGACAGGGAATCTACGAGCAGTACTTC.